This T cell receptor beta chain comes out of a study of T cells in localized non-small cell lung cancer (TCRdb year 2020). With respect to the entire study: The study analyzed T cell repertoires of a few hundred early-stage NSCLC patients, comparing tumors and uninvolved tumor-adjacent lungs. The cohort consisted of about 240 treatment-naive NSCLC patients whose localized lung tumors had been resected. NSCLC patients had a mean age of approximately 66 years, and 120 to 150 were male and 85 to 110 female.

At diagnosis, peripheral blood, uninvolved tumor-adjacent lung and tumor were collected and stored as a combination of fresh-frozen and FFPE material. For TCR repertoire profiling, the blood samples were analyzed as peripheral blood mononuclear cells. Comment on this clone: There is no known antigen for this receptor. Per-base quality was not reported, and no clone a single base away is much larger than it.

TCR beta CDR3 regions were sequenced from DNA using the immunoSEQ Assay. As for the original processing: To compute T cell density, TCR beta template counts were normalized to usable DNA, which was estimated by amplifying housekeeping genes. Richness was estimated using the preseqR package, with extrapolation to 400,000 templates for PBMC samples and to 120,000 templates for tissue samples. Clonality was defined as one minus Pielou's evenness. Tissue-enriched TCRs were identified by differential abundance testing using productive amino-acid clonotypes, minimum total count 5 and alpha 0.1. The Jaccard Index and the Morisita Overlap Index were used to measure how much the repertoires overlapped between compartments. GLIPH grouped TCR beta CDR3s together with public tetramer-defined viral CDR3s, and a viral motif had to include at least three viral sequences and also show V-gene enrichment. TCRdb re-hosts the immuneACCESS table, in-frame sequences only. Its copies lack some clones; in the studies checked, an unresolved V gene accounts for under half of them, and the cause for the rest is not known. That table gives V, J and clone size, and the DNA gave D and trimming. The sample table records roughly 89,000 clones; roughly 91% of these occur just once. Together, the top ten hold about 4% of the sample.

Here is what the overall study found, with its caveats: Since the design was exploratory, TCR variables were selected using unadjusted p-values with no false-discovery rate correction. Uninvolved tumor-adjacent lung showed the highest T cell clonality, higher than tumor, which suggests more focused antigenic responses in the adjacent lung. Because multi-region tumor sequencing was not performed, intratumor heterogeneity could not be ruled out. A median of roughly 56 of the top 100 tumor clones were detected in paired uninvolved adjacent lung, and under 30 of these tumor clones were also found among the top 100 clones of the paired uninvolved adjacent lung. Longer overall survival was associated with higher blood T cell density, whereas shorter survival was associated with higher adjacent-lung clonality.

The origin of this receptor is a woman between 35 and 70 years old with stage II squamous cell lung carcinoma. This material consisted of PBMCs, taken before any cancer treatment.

CDR3 reads: CAISRQDQFYNEQFF. The DNA sequence is as follows: TGTGCCATCAGCCGACAGGACCAGTTTTACAATGAGCAGTTCTTC. The receptor chain draws on TRBV10-3 and TRBJ2-1, with TRBD1 as a weak D call on 6 bases. V is clipped by 6 bases and J by 4 bases, and the sequence between their germline boundaries is 16 bases long. CDR1 and CDR2 are drawn from the germline V gene: ENHRY, SYGVKD. Counted from cysteine to phenylalanine, this CDR3 has 15 amino acids. Of the read, only the CDR3 DNA is kept; its 45 bases are in frame from base 1.